What follows are 18 T cell receptor beta chains derived from one specimen sequenced in a study of low-dose radiotherapy and immunotherapy resistance in tumors. First-strand cDNA used TRAV- and TRBV-specific primers, covering alpha and beta chains. TCR amplification involved around 22 PCR cycles with a constant-region primer and V-primer adapter. TCRdb redid the calling of the reads with MiXCR, one entry per CDR3 protein. The top ten clones hold less than 3% of a sample with tens of thousands of distinct CDR3 sequences, around 17% of them seen once. Stated time point: before trial treatment. The sample in question was PBMCs, obtained before treatment. The receptors derive from a male donor with prostate cancer.

Many counts were recorded for this clonotype. The rearrangement joins TRBV12-3 or TRBV12-4 to TRBJ1-1; D ambiguous. Trimming shortened V by 6 bases and J by 11 bases, and 16 bases separated the two germline ends. This CDR3 is built from 12 residues. DNA for the CDR3: TGTGCCAGCAGCCCCAACACCCGATACGCTTTCTTT. It encodes CASSPNTRYAFF.

This clonotype was found many times. The genes are TRBV7-9 and TRBJ2-5, with 7 bases aligning to TRBD2. CDR3 size: 17 residues. The J segment lost 3 bases and the V segment lost 2 bases, leaving 12 bases of the junction unmatched. CDR1 is SEHNR, CDR2 FQNEAQ, per germline (reference sequence). DNA of the CDR3: TGTGCCAGCAGCTTAAGTGGCGGCCTAGCGGTAAAAGAGACCCAGTACTTC. Translated, it gives CASSLSGGLAVKETQYF.

This clonotype was seen many times. The chain links TRBV20-1 to TRBJ1-4; no clear D. Trimming removed 0 bases at V and 10 bases at J, with 6 bases between. Germline lookup yields CDR1 DFQATT and CDR2 SNEGSKA (reference sequence). The CDR3 covers 11 residues. The CDR3 spells CSARDRGKLFF. Here the CDR3 DNA reads TGCAGTGCTAGAGATCGTGGAAAACTGTTTTTT.

This clonotype was recorded at least ten times. V and J are TRBV29-1 and TRBJ2-1; D tentatively reads TRBD1 or TRBD2 (6 bases each). This CDR3 has 15 amino acids. CDR1 SQVTM and CDR2 ANQGSEA come from the germline V gene. V lost 4 bases and J lost 7, with 20 bases in between. This CDR3 reads CSVVEVQLGGNEQFF. The CDR3 DNA sequence: TGCAGCGTTGTGGAGGTGCAGCTAGGGGGGAATGAGCAGTTCTTC.

In this sample, this clonotype turned up many times. The rearrangement joins TRBV11-2 to TRBJ1-4; 8 bases are a match to TRBD1. Germline V gene data show CDR1 as SGHAT and CDR2 as FQNNGV. The CDR3 has 14 amino acids. V trimming: 6 bases; J trimming: 5 bases; junction bases outside the gene matches: 5. The CDR3: CASSRDRLNEKLFF. The CDR3, as DNA: TGTGCCAGCAGTAGGGACAGGCTAAATGAAAAACTGTTTTTT.

This clonotype showed up many times. The genes are TRBV19 and TRBJ2-1; D gene uncertain. From germline, CDR1 is LNHDA and CDR2 SQIVND (reference sequence). The CDR3 is made up of 15 amino acids. The V and J ends lost 6 bases and 6 bases respectively, with 18 bases between them. CDR3 residues: CASRESRIPLNEQFF. CDR3 sequence (DNA): TGTGCCAGTAGGGAGAGTAGGATACCCCTCAATGAGCAGTTCTTC.

This clonotype was detected ten times or more. The chain is built from TRBV6-5 and TRBJ2-2; 10 bases map to TRBD1. V shed 6 bases, J shed 5 bases, and the junction held 3 bases outside the gene matches. CDR1 is MNHEY, CDR2 SVGAGI, per germline. There are 14 residues in the CDR3. The CDR3 spells CASRRTGGTGELFF. The CDR3 nucleotides read TGTGCCAGCAGACGGACAGGGGGAACCGGGGAGCTGTTTTTT.

This clonotype was observed at least ten times. V gene TRBV7-7 combines with J gene TRBJ2-5; D is possibly TRBD1 (6 bases). The V and J ends lost 5 bases and 4 bases respectively, with 17 bases between them. The length of the CDR3 is 15 residues. The germline V gene has CDR1 SSHAT and CDR2 FNYEAQ (reference sequence). CDR3 loop: CASSPIARGGETQYF. CDR3 nucleotides: TGTGCCAGCAGCCCCATCGCCAGGGGCGGAGAGACCCAGTACTTC.

This clonotype was seen many times. The chain carries TRBV30 and TRBJ1-1; D is ambiguous. This CDR3 comprises 14 residues. From germline, CDR1 is GTSNPN and CDR2 SVGIG (reference sequence). V was pared by 2 bases and J by 0 bases, with 10 bases between. The CDR3 DNA reads as TGTGCCTGGAGTAAAAACACATTGAACACTGAAGCTTTCTTT. It encodes CAWSKNTLNTEAFF.

This clonotype was observed many times. The gene calls are TRBV5-1 and TRBJ2-1, with 8 bases lining up with TRBD1. Trimming at V came to 4 bases and at J to 9 bases, leaving 6 bases not matched to a gene. The CDR3 consists of 13 residues. CDR1 is SGHRS, CDR2 YFSETQ, per germline. CDR3 sequence: CASSGQGMAEQFF. CDR3 coding DNA: TGCGCCAGCAGCGGACAGGGAATGGCTGAGCAGTTCTTC.

The sample holds many counts of this clonotype. The gene calls are TRBV3-1 and TRBJ2-7, with 9 bases identical to TRBD1. This CDR3 spans 13 amino acids. The junction had 5 bases not matched to a gene; V was cut back by 4 bases and J by 7 bases. Germline lookup yields CDR1 LGHDT and CDR2 YNNKEL (reference sequence). As DNA, the CDR3 is TGTGCCAGCAGCCTCCGGGACAGGGTAGAGCAGTACTTC. It codes for CASSLRDRVEQYF.

Comments on this clonotype: A read error is likely here: a far larger clone is one base away. The chain has TRBV6-5 and TRBJ2-7, with 8 positions matching TRBD2. This CDR3 has 13 residues. Germline lookup yields CDR1 MNHEY and CDR2 SVGAGI. For the CDR3, the DNA is TGTGCCAGCTTGGCGGGGGGTTCCTACGGGCAGTACTTC. The encoded protein is CASLAGGSYGQYF.

This clonotype was seen repeatedly, ten times or more. The rearrangement links TRBV7-9 to TRBJ2-7; no definite D call. This CDR3 comprises 13 residues. Per germline, CDR1 SEHNR and CDR2 FQNEAQ (reference sequence). The V gene lost 5 bases and the J gene lost 9 bases, with 17 bases spanning the gap. As DNA, the CDR3 is TGTGCCAGCAGCGGAAAGGCCAACTCGGGGCAGTACTTC. Translation gives CASSGKANSGQYF.

The chain uses TRBV5-1 and TRBJ2-7; tentative D call: TRBD2 (5 bases). CDR1 and CDR2 (germline): SGHRS, YFSETQ. The CDR3 extends over 15 amino acids. Deletions cut 0 bases from V and 1 base from J, with 11 bases between. CDR3 DNA sequence: TGCGCCAGCAGCTTGGAGGTCGGGGTATCCTACGAGCAGTACTTC. Its translation: CASSLEVGVSYEQYF.

This clonotype was picked up many times. The chain couples TRBV20-1 to TRBJ1-2; a possible D gene is TRBD1 (5 bases). This CDR3 contains 14 residues. V was shortened by 0 bases and J by 10 bases, with 18 bases between the two germline ends. Germline V gives CDR1 DFQATT, CDR2 SNEGSKA (reference sequence). The CDR3 reads CSARDPWGLDDYTF. Here the CDR3 DNA reads TGCAGTGCTAGAGACCCCTGGGGGTTGGATGACTACACCTTC.

This clonotype has ten or more counts. V and J are TRBV12-3 or TRBV12-4 and TRBJ2-5, with 12 bases identical to TRBD2. The V segment lost 6 bases and the J segment 4 bases; nucleotides outside the gene matches: 6. The CDR3 loop spans 15 amino acids. In DNA, the CDR3 is TGTGCCAGCAGGCGTACTAGCGGGGGGTCAGAGACCCAGTACTTC. Protein sequence: CASRRTSGGSETQYF.

This clonotype was seen many times. The chain links TRBV30 to TRBJ2-5; 7 positions match TRBD1. Germline-derived CDR1 and CDR2 are GTSNPN and SVGIG (reference sequence). J gave up 4 bases and V 1 base, and 12 bases lay outside the gene matches. This CDR3 spans 16 amino acids. The CDR3 protein is CAWSGERQGRRETQYF. CDR3 in DNA: TGTGCCTGGAGTGGGGAGCGACAGGGAAGGAGAGAGACCCAGTACTTC.

To note about this clonotype: This likely stems from a read error, as it lies one base from a far larger clone. This chain links TRBV5-8 with TRBJ2-1; a possible D gene is TRBD2 (5 bases). The CDR3 consists of 16 residues. Germline-derived CDR1 and CDR2 are SGHTS and YDEGEE. The germline V and J ends were trimmed by 2 bases and 10 bases, with 22 bases remaining between them. The CDR3 spells CASSFGSTGLRGEQFF. As DNA, the CDR3 is TGTGCCAGCAGCTTCGGATCGACCGGCCTAAGAGGGGAGCAGTTCTTC.